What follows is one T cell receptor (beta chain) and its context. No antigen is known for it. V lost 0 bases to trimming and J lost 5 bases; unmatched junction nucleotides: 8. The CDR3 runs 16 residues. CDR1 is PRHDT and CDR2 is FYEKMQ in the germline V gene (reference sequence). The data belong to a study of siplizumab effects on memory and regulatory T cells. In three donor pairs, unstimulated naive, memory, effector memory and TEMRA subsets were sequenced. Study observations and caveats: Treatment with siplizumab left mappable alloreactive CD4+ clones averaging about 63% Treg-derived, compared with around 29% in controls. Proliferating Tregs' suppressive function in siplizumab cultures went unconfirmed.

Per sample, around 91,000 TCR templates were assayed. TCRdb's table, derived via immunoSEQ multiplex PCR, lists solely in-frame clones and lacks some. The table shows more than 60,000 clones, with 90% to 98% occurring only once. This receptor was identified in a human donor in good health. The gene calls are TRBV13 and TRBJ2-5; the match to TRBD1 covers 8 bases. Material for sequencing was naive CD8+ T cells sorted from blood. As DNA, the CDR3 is TGTGCCAGCAGCTTAGGCCTCGGACAGGGTAGGGAGACCCAGTACTTC. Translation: CASSLGLGQGRETQYF. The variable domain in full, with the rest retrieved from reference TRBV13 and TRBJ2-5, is AAGVIQSPRHLIKEKRETATLKCYPIPRHDTVYWYQQGPGQDPQFLISFYEKMQSDKGSIPDRFSAQQFSDYHSELNMSSLELGDSALYFCASSLGLGQGRETQYFGPGTRLLVL.